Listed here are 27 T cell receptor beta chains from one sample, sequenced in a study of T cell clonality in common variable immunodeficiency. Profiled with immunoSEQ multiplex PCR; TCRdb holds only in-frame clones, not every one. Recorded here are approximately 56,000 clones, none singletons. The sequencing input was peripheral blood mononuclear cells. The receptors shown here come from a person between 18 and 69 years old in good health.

CDR3 sequence: CASSHSSGYNEQFF. The part of the CDR3 DNA that was read is TGTGCCAGCAGCCACTCTAGCGGGTACAATGAG. The gene calls are TRBV7-9 and TRBJ2-1, with 8 positions matching TRBD2. The CDR3 is cut off 3 residues early in the read; its end comes from the germline J gene. J was trimmed by 4 bases and V by 5 bases; bases with no gene match: 4. This CDR3 spans 14 amino acids. Germline V CDR1 and CDR2: SEHNR, FQNEAQ (reference sequence).

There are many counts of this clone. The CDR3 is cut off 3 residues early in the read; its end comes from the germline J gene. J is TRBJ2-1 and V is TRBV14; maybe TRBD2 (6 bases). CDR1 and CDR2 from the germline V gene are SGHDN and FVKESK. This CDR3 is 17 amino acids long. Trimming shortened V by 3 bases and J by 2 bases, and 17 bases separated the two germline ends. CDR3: CASSQSTGTRAYNEQFF. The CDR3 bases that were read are TGTGCCAGCAGCCAGTCTACCGGGACTCGAGCCTACAATGAG.

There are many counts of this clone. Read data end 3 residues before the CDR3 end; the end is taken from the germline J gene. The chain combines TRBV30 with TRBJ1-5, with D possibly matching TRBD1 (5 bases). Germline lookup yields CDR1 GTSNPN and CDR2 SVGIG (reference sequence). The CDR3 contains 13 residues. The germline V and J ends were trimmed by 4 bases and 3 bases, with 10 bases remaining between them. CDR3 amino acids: CAWTDRNNQPQHF. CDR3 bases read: TGTGCCTGGACTGACAGAAACAATCAGCCC.

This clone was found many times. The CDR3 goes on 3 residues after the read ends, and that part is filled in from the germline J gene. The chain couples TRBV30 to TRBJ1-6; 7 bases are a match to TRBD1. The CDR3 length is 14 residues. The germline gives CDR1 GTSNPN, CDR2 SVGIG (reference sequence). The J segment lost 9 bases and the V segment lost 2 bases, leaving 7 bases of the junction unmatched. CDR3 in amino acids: CAWSKGTAFSPLHF. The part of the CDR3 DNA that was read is TGTGCCTGGAGTAAGGGGACAGCTTTTTCACCC.

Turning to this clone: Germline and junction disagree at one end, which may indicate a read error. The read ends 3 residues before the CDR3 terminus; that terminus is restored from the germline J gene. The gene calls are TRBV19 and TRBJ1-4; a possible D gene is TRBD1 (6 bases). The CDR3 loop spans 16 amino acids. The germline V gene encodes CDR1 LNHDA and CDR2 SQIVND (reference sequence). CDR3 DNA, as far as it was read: TGTGCCAGTAGTATTACCCCCGGGACAACGAATGAAAAA. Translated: CASSITPGTTNEK. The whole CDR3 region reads CASSITPGTTNEKLFF.

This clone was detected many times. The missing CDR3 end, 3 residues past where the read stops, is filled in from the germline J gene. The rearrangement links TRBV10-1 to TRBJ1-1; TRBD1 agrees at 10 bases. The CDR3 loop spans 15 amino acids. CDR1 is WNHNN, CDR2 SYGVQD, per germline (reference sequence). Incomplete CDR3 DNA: TGCGCCAGCAGTGAGTCGAAGGGACAGGGGATTGTA. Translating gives CASSESKGQGIV. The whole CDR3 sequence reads CASSESKGQGIVAFF.

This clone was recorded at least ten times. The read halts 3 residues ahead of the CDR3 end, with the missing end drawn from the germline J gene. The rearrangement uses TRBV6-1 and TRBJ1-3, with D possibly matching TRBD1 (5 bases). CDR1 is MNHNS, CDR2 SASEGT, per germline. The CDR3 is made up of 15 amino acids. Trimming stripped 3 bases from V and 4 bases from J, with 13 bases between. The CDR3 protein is CASSDLRVAGNTIYF. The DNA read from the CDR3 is TGTGCCAGCAGTGACCTCAGGGTGGCCGGAAACACC.

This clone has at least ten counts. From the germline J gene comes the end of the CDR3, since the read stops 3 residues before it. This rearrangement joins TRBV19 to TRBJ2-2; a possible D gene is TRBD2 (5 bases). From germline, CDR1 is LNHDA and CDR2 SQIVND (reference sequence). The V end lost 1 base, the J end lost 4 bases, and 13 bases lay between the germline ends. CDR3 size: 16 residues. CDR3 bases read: TGTGCCAGTAGTATAGGAGACACTAGAAGCACCGGGGAG. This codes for CASSIGDTRSTGE. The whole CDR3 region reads CASSIGDTRSTGELFF.

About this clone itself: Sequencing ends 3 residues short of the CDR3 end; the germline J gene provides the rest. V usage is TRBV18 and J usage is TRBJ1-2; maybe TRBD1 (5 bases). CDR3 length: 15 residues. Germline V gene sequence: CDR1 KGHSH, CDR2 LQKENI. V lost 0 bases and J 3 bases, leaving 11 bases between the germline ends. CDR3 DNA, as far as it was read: TGTGCCAGCTCACCACCGTCGGGGGGTGACTATGGC. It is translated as CASSPPSGGDYG. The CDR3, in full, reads CASSPPSGGDYGYTF.

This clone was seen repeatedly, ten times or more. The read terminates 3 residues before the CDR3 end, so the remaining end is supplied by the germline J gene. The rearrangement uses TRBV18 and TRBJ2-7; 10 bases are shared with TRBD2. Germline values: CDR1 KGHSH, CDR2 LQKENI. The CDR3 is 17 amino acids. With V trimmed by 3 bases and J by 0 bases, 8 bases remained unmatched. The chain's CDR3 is CASSPPGLALSSYEQYF. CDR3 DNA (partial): TGTGCCAGCTCACCGCCGGGACTAGCGTTAAGCTCCTACGAG.

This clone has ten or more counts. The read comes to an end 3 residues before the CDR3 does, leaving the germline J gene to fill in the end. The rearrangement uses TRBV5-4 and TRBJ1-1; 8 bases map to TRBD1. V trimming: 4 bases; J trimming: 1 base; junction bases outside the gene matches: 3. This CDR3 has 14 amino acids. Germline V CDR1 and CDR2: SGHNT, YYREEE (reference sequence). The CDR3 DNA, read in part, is TGTGCCAGCAGCGTGGACAGGGCGAACACTGAA. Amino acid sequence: CASSVDRANTE. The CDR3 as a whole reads CASSVDRANTEAFF.

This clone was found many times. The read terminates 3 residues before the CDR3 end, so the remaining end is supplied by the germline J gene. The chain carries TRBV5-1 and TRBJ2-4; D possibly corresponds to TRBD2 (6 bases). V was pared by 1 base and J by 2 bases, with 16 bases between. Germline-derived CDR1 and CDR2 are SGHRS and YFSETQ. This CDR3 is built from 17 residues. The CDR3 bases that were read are TGCGCCAGCAGCTTGTTGTTAACGGGGGTTTCCAAAAACATT. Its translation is CASSLLLTGVSKNI. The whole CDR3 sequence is CASSLLLTGVSKNIQYF.

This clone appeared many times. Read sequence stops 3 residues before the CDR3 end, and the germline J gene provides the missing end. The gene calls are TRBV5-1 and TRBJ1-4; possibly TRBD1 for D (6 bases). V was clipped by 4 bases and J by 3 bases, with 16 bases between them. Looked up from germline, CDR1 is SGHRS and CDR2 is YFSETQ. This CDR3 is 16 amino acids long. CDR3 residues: CASSLQPGVPNEKLFF. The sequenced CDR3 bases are TGCGCCAGCAGCCTTCAACCAGGGGTCCCTAATGAAAAA.

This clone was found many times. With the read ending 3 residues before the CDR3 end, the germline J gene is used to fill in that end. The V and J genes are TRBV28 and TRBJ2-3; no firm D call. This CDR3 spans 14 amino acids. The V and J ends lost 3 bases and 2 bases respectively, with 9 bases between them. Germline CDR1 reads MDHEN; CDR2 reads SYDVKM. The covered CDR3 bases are TGTGCCAGCAGTTTGGGCCAAATCACAGATACG. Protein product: CASSLGQITDT. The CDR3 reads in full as CASSLGQITDTQYF. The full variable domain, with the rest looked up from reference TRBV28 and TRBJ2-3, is DVKVTQSSRYLVKRTGEKVFLECVQDMDHENMFWYRQDPGLGLRLIYFSYDVKMKEKGDIPEGYSVSREKKERFSLILESASTNQTSMYLCASSLGQITDTQYFGPGTRLTVL.

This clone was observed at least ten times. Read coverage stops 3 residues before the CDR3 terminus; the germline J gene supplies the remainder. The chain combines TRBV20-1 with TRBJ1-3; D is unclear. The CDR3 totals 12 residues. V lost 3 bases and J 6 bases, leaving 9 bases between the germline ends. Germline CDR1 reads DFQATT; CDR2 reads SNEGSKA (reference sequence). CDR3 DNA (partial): TGCAGTGCTAGCCTCTTAGCAAACACC. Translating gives CSASLLANT. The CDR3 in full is CSASLLANTIYF.

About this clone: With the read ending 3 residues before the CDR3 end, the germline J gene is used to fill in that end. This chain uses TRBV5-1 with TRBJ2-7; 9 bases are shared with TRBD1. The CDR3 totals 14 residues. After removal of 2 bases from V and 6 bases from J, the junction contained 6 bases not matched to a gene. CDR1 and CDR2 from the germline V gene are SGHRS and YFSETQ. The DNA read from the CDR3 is TGCGCCAGCAGCTTTGGGACAGGGATCCGCGAG. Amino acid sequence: CASSFGTGIRE. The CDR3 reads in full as CASSFGTGIREQYF.

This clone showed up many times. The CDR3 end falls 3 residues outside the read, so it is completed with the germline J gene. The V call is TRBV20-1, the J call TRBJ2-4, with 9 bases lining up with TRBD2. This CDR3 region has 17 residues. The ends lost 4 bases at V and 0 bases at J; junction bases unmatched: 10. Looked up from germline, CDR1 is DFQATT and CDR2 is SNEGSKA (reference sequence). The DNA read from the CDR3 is TGCAGTGCTACGCTAGCGGGGAGGACTCTAGCCAAAAACATT. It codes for CSATLAGRTLAKNI. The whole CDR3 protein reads CSATLAGRTLAKNIQYF.

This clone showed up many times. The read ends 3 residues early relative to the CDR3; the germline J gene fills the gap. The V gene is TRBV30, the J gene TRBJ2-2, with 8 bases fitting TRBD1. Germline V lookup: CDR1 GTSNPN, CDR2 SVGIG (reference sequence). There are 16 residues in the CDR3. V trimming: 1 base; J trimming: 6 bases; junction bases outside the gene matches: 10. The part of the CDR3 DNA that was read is TGTGCCTGGAGTGCGAAACCGGGACAGGTGGCCGGGGAG. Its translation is CAWSAKPGQVAGE. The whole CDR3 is CAWSAKPGQVAGELFF.

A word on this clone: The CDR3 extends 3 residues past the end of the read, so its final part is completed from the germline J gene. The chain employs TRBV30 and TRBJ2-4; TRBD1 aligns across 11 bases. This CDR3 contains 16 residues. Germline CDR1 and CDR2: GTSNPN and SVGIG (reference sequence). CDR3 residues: CAWSAGTGGIQETQYF. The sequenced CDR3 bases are TGTGCCTGGAGCGCCGGGACAGGGGGAATCCAAGAGACT.

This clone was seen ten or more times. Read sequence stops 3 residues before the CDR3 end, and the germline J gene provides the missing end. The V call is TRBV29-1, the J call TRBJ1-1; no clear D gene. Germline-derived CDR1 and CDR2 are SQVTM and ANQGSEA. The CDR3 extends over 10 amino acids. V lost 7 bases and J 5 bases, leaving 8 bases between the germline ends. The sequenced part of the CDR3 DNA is TGCAGCGACAAGAAAACTGAA. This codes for CSDKKTE. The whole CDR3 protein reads CSDKKTEAFF.

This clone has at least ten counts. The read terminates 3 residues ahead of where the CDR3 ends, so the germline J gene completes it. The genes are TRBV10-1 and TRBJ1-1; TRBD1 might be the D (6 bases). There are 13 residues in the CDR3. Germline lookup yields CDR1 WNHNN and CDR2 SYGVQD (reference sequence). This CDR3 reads CASSRNGQPEAFF. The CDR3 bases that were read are TGCGCCAGCAGTCGGAACGGACAGCCGGAG.

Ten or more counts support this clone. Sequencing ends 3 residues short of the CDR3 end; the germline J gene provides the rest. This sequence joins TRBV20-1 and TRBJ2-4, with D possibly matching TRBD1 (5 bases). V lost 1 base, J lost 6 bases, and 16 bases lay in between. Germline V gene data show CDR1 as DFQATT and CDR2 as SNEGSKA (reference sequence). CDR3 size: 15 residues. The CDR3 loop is CSARGPHTQGNIQYF. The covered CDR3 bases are TGCAGTGCTAGAGGTCCTCACACCCAGGGAAACATT.

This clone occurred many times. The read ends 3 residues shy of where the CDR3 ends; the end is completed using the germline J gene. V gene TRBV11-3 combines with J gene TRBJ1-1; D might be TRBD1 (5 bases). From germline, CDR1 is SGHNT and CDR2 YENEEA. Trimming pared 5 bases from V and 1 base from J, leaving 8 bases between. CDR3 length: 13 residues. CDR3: CASSKDTNTEAFF. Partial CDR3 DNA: TGTGCCAGCAGCAAGGACACGAACACTGAA.

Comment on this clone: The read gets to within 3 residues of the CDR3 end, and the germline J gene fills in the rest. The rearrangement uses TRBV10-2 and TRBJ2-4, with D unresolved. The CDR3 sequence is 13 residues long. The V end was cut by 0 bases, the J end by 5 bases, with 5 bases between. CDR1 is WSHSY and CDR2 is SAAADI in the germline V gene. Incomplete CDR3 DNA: TGCGCCAGCAGTGAGTCGGCGGAAAACATT. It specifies CASSESAENI. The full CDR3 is CASSESAENIQYF.

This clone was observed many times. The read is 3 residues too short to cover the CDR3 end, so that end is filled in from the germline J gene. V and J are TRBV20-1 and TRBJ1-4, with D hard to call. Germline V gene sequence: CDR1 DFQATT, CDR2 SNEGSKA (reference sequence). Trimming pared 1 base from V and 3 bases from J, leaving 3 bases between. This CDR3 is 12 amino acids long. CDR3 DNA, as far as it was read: TGCAGTGCTAGAGGGCCTAATGAAAAA. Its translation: CSARGPNEK. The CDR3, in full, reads CSARGPNEKLFF.

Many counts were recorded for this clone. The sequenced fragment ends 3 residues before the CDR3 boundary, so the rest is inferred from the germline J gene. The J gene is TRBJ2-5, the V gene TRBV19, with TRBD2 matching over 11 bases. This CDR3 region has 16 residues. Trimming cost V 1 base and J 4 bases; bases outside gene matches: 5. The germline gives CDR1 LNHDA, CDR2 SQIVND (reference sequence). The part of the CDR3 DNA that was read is TGTGCCAGTAGTATAGGAGTAGCGGGGGGGCCAGAGACC. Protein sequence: CASSIGVAGGPET. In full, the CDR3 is CASSIGVAGGPETQYF.

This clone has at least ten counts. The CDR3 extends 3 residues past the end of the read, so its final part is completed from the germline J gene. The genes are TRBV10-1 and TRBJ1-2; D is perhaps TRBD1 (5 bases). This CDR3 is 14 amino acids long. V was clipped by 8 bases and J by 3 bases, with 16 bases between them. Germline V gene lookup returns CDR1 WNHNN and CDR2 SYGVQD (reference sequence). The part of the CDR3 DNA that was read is TGCGCCAGCGTGAGGGGCGGGACTGACTATGGC. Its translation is CASVRGGTDYG. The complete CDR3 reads CASVRGGTDYGYTF.